The T cell receptor beta chain described here comes from a study of blood T cell repertoires in COVID-19. Only one count was recorded for this clone. CDR3 length: 12 amino acids. Trimming stripped 2 bases from V and 9 bases from J, with 10 bases between. Germline CDR1 and CDR2: WNHNN and SYGVQD (reference sequence). Some clones are missing from TCRdb's copy, which holds only in-frame ones; the method was immunoSEQ multiplex PCR. The sample lists 120,000 to 150,000 clones, more than 60% seen once, with approximately 16% in the top ten. The sequenced sample was peripheral blood. The rearrangement uses TRBV10-1 and TRBJ1-1; a possible D gene is TRBD1 (6 bases). The receptor was isolated from a man aged 50-59 years with acute or convalescent COVID-19. CDR3 in DNA: TGCGCCAGCAGTGAGGGGCAGGGGAAAGCTTTCTTT. The encoded protein is CASSEGQGKAFF.